The 13 T cell receptor beta chains given below trace back to one sample, sequenced in a study of long-term antiretroviral therapy in people with HIV. Assay version v3.0 of immunoSEQ was used, and it was run at survey level. Data came from immunoSEQ multiplex PCR; TCRdb stores just in-frame clones and leaves some out. This table has more than 35,000 clones, around 85% appearing once. The specimen comprised unsorted PBMCs, sampled 2.2 years after starting antiretroviral therapy. The receptor set was obtained from a man aged 18 to 29 with HIV.

This clone was observed once. The J gene is TRBJ1-6, the V gene TRBV19, with 10 bases matching TRBD1. The CDR3 is 15 amino acids. The germline gives CDR1 LNHDA, CDR2 SQIVND (reference sequence). The V gene end was trimmed by 5 bases and the J gene end by 9 bases; junction bases not matched to a gene: 7. In DNA form, the CDR3 reads TGTGCCAGTAGTGCCACCCGGGACAGGGGTTCACCCCTCCACTTT. Amino acids: CASSATRDRGSPLHF. Full variable domain (outside the CDR3, taken from reference TRBV19 and TRBJ1-6): DGGITQSPKYLFRKEGQNVTLSCEQNLNHDAMYWYRQDPGQGLRLIYYSQIVNDFQKGDIAEGYSVSREKKESFPLTVTSAQKNPTAFYLCASSATRDRGSPLHFGNGTRLTVT.

The chain has TRBV6-1 and TRBJ2-1, with D perhaps TRBD2 (6 bases). The CDR3 contains 14 residues. The germline V gene has CDR1 MNHNS and CDR2 SASEGT. The V gene lost 3 bases and the J gene lost 7 bases, with 13 bases spanning the gap. This chain's CDR3 is CASSEGLRQNEQFF. CDR3 bases: TGTGCCAGCAGTGAGGGACTCCGTCAGAATGAGCAGTTCTTC.

The gene calls are TRBV9 and TRBJ2-7; 9 nucleotides agree with TRBD1. The germline CDR1 and CDR2 sequences are SGDLS and YYNGEE. The J segment lost 6 bases and the V segment lost 4 bases, leaving 8 bases of the junction unmatched. CDR3 length equals 14 residues. CDR3 in DNA: TGTGCCAGCAGCCGACAGGGGGTTCCCACCGAGCAGTACTTC. Its translation is CASSRQGVPTEQYF.

V is TRBV18 and J is TRBJ2-3; no clear D. The V gene's germline CDR1 is KGHSH and CDR2 LQKENI. CDR3 length equals 13 residues. Trimming removed 1 base at V and 4 bases at J, with 6 bases between. This CDR3 reads CASSPRGADTQYF. The CDR3 region has the DNA TGTGCCAGCTCACCACGTGGGGCAGATACGCAGTATTTT.

This sequence joins TRBV7-9 and TRBJ1-1, with D perhaps TRBD1 (5 bases). This CDR3 contains 15 residues. The V gene's germline CDR1 is SEHNR and CDR2 FQNEAQ (reference sequence). V lost 2 bases and J 0 bases, leaving 10 bases between the germline ends. The CDR3 region has the DNA TGTGCCAGCAGCTTACCACTGGGGGTGAACACTGAAGCTTTCTTT. The encoded protein is CASSLPLGVNTEAFF.

This chain connects TRBV5-1 to TRBJ1-1; D call uncertain. V gave up 0 bases and J gave up 10 bases, with 10 bases separating them. The CDR3 is 12 residues long. Germline loops: CDR1 SGHRS, CDR2 YFSETQ. Here the CDR3 DNA reads TGCGCCAGCAGCTTGGACTCGGGGTTAGCTTTCTTT. Translated, it gives CASSLDSGLAFF. The full variable domain, rest sourced from reference TRBV5-1 and TRBJ1-1, is KAGVTQTPRYLIKTRGQQVTLSCSPISGHRSVSWYQQTPGQGLQFLFEYFSETQRNKGNFPGRFSGRQFSNSRSEMNVSTLELGDSALYLCASSLDSGLAFFGQGTRLTVV.

V gene TRBV9 combines with J gene TRBJ1-2; no reliable D call. Between the trimmed V and J ends, which lost 3 bases and 5 bases, there was a span of 11 bases. The germline gives CDR1 SGDLS, CDR2 YYNGEE. The CDR3 is 13 residues long. The CDR3 DNA reads TGTGCCAGCAGCGAGATGGCTCAATATGGCTACACCTTC. It is translated as CASSEMAQYGYTF.

V usage is TRBV29-1 and J usage is TRBJ2-1, with D uncertain. The germline V gene encodes CDR1 SQVTM and CDR2 ANQGSEA. The CDR3 runs to 14 residues. Trimming removed 1 base at V and 4 bases at J, with 11 bases between. The DNA of the CDR3 is TGCAGCGTTGAAGTAGTGGGCAATTACAATGAGCAGTTCTTC. Its protein product is CSVEVVGNYNEQFF.

This chain connects TRBV25-1 to TRBJ1-2, with 11 bases fitting TRBD1. Looked up from germline, CDR1 is MGHDK and CDR2 is SYGVNS. This CDR3 is built from 16 residues. V dropped 2 bases and J dropped 4; count of bases not matched to a gene: 6. The CDR3: CASSEGTGGKSYGYTF. CDR3 in DNA: TGTGCCAGCAGTGAAGGGACAGGGGGGAAGAGCTATGGCTACACCTTC.

This rearrangement joins TRBV6-1 to TRBJ1-1, with D tentatively TRBD1 (5 bases). V was pared by 3 bases and J by 1 base, with 12 bases between. Germline CDR1 is MNHNS and CDR2 is SASEGT. The CDR3 is 15 residues long. CDR3 sequence reads: CASSDPRDANTEAFF. The CDR3 DNA is TGTGCCAGCAGTGACCCTAGGGACGCGAACACTGAAGCTTTCTTT.

In nucleotides, the CDR3 is TGTGCCACCAGCAGAGATATACCCCCGGACACCATATATTTT. Amino acids: CATSRDIPPDTIYF. The chain carries TRBV15 and TRBJ1-3; D call uncertain. V was pared by 0 bases and J by 8 bases, with 11 bases between. The length of the CDR3 is 14 residues. Germline CDR1 LNHNV, CDR2 YYDKDF (reference sequence). The full variable domain, in which reference TRBV15 and TRBJ1-3 provide the parts outside the CDR3, is DAMVIQNPRYQVTQFGKPVTLSCSQTLNHNVMYWYQQKSSQAPKLLFHYYDKDFNNEADTPDNFQSRRPNTSFCFLDIRSPGLGDTAMYLCATSRDIPPDTIYFGEGSWLTVV.

The J gene is TRBJ1-4, the V gene TRBV12-5, with D possibly TRBD1 on 5 matching bases. With 6 bases removed from V and 0 bases from J, the gap between germline ends came to 17 bases. The CDR3 is 17 residues long. Germline V gene lookup returns CDR1 LGHNT and CDR2 FRNRAP. The CDR3 DNA follows: TGTGCTAGTGGCCCCCCGACAGACTTATCAACTAATGAAAAACTGTTTTTT. This encodes CASGPPTDLSTNEKLFF.

This chain links TRBV5-6 with TRBJ2-1, with 8 bases aligning to TRBD2. This CDR3 comprises 14 residues. Germline loops: CDR1 SGHDT, CDR2 YYEEEE. J lost 9 bases, V lost 2 bases, and 7 bases had no gene match. The CDR3 loop reads CASSFGAGGGEQFF. The CDR3 DNA sequence: TGTGCCAGCAGCTTTGGGGCGGGAGGCGGTGAGCAGTTCTTC. Full variable domain (outside the CDR3, taken from reference TRBV5-6 and TRBJ2-1): DAGVTQSPTHLIKTRGQQVTLRCSPKSGHDTVSWYQQALGQGPQFIFQYYEEEERQRGNFPDRFSGHQFPNYSSELNVNALLLGDSALYLCASSFGAGGGEQFFGPGTRLTVL.